The present T cell receptor beta chain was sequenced within a study of cytomegalovirus exposure and HLA in healthy donors. Study as a whole: Early release data held about 92 million unique TCRs from HLA-typed donors. Study observations and caveats: In a later analysis, at a false discovery rate of 0.05, 15,000 to 20,000 TCR beta sequences were associated with HLA alleles. A missense DCLRE1C variant was associated with V- and J-gene trimming of TCR beta chains in a later analysis, and an independent cohort replicated the association. Because they were indistinguishable, some V segments, including TRBV6-2 and TRBV6-3, were excluded.

With 60 Vbeta and 13 Jbeta primers, the PCR was carried out. Generated by immunoSEQ multiplex PCR, the TCRdb table keeps only in-frame clones and is missing some. The table has 150,000 to 200,000 clones, about 88% seen once; the top ten hold about 0.23%. Remarks on this clone: Its target is unknown.

Trimming took off 1 base at V and 4 bases at J, with 15 bases between the two ends. This CDR3 has 16 residues. Germline loops: CDR1 SGDLS, CDR2 YYNGEE. The sequence derives from a girl under three years old in good health and CMV-seronegative. The chain has TRBV9 and TRBJ1-3, with a tentative D call TRBD1 (5 bases). The sequencing sample was made of PBMCs. This chain's CDR3 is CASSVSGAPTGNTIYF. Written as DNA, the CDR3 is TGTGCCAGCAGCGTAAGCGGGGCACCCACAGGAAACACCATATATTTT. The whole variable domain, remainder taken from reference TRBV9 and TRBJ1-3, is DSGVTQTPKHLITATGQRVTLRCSPRSGDLSVYWYQQSLDQGLQFLIQYYNGEERAKGNILERFSAQQFPDLHSELNLSSLELGDSALYFCASSVSGAPTGNTIYFGEGSWLTVV.